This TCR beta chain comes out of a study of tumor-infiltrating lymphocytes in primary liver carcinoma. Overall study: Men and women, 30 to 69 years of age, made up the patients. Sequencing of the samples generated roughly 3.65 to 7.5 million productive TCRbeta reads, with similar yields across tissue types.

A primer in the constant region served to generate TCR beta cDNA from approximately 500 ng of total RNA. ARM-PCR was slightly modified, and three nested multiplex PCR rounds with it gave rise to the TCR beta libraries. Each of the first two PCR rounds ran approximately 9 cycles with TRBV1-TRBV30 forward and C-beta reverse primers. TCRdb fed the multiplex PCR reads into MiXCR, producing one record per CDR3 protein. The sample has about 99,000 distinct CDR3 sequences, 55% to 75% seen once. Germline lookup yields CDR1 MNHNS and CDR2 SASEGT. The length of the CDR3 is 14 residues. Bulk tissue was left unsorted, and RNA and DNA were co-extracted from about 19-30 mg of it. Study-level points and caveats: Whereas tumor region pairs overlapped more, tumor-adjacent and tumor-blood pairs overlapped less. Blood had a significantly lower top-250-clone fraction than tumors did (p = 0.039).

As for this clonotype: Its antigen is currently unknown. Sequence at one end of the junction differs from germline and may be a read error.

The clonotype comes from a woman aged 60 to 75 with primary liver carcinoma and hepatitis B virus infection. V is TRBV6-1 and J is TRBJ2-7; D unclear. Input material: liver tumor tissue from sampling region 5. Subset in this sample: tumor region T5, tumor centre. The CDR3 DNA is TGTACCAGCAGTGGAATGGTCGGCTCCTACGAGCAGTACTTC. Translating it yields CTSSGMVGSYEQYF.